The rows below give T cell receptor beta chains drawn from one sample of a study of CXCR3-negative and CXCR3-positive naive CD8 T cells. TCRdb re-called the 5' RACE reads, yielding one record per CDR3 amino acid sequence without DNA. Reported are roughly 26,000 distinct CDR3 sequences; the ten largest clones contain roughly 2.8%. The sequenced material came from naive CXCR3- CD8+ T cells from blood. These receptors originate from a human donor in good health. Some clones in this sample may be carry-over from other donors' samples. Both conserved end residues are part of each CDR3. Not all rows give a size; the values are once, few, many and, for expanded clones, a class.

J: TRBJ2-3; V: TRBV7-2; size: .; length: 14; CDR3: CASSPEAYTDTQYF
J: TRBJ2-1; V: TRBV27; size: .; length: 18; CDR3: CASSLLLAWPSSYNEQFF
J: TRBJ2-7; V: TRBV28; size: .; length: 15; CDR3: CASSLYPGQGYEQYF
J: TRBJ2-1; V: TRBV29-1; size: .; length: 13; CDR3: CSVEDSSGNEQFF
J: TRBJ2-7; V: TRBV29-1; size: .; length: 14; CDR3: CSAEGGQGPLEQYF
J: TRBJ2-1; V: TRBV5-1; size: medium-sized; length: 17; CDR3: CASSKFGQTSSYNEQFF
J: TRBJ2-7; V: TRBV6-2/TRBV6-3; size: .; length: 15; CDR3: CASSPRPGQGYEQYF
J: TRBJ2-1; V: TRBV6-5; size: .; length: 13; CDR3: CASSRLGDNEQFF
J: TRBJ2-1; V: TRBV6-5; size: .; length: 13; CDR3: CASSYDRYNEQFF
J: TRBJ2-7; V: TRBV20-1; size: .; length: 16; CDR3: CSARDLASGESYEQYF
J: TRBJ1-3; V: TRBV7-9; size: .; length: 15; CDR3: CASSFQGAQGNTIYF
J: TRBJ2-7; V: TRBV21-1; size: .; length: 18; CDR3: CASSTKKLGQVDPYEQYF
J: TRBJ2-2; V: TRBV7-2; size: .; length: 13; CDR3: CASSWVGMEELFF
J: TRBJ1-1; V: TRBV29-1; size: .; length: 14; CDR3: CSVEGEDGPTEAFF
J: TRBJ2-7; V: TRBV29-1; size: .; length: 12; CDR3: CSVGQHDYEQYF
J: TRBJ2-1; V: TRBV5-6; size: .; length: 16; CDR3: CASSWERGAYYNEQFF
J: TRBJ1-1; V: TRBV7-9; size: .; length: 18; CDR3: CASSLIRDLPTMNTEAFF
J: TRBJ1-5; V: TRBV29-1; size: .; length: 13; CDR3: CSVATEQNQPQHF
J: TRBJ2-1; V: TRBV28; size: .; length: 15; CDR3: CASSDQFLAGDGAFF
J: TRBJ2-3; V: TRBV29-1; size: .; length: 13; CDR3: CSVSGTVLDTQYF
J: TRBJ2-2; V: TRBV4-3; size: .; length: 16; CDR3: CASSQESGHNTGELFF
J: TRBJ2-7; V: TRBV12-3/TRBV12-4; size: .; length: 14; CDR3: CASSLASGSYEQYF
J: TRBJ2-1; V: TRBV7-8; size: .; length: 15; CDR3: CASSLALSSYDEQFF
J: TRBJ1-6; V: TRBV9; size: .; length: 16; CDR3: CASSALRGAGDSPLHF
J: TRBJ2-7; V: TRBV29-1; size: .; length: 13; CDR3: CSVEGENSYEQYF
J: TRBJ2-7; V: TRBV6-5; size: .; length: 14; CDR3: CASAGVKGSYEQYF
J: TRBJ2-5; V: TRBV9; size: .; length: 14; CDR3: CASSVEGVGETQYF
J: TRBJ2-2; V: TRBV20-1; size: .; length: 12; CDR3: CSAREGGGELFF
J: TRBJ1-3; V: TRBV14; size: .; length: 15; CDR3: CASSQDWGYGNTIYF
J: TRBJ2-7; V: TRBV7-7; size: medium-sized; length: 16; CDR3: CASSPLPGQSSYEQYF
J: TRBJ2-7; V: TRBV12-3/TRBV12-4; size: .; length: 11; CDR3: CASSFSYEQYF
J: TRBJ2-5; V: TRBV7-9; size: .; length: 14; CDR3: CASSSLDSGETQYF
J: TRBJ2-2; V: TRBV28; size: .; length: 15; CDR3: CASSPDYTNTGELFF
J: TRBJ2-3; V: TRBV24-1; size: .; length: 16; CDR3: CATSDFGGTSTDTQYF
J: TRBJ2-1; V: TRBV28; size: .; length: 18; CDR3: CASSFPASGGPYYNEQFF
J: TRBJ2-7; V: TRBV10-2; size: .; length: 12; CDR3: CASSPGGYEQYF
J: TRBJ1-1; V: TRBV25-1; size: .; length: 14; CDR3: CASSGQGMNTEAFF
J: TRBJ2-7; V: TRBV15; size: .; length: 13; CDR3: CATSTWTGSEQYF
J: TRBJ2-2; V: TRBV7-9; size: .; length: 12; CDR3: CASSVNTGELFF
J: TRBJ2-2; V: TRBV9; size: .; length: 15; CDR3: CASNQRGGDTGELFF
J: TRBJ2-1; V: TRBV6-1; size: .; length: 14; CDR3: CASSVAGGYNEQFF
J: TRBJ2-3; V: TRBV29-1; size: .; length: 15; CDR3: CSARAGGSVTDTQYF
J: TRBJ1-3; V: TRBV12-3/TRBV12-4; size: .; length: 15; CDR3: CASTFLPGTAEEGYF
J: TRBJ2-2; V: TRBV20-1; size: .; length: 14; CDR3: CSARGHPNTGELFF
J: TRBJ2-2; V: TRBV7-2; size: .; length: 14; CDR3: CASSPRGGTGELFF
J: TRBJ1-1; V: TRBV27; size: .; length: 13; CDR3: CASSPKPVAEAFF
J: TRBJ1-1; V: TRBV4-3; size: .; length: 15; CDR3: CASSQEVVMNTEAFF
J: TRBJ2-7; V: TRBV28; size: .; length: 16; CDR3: CASSLLGALPSYEQYF
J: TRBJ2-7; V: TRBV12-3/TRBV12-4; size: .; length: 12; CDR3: CASTGDSYEQYF
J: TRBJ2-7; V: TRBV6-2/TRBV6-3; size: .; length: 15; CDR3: CASSYSRESPGEQYF
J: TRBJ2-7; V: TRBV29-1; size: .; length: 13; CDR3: CSVLAQDHYEQYF